One T cell receptor (beta chain) is described in this entry. These data come from a study of blood T cell repertoires in COVID-19. Overall study context: Sites across the United States, Italy and Spain contributed samples from acute and convalescent COVID-19.

Only in-frame clones appear in the TCRdb table, and some are missing; sequencing was by immunoSEQ multiplex PCR. The table has some 50,000 clones, about 90% seen once. J lost 4 bases, V lost 3 bases, and 2 bases had no gene match. Germline values: CDR1 SGHRS, CDR2 YFSETQ. CDR3 size: 13 residues. The sequence was collected from a man aged 65 to 85 with active COVID-19. The J gene is TRBJ2-5, the V gene TRBV5-1; TRBD1 agrees at 8 bases. Material for sequencing was peripheral blood. The CDR3 DNA sequence: TGCGCCAGCAGCTCCGGACAGGGAGAGACCCAGTACTTC. The encoded protein is CASSSGQGETQYF.